This entry describes one T cell receptor beta chain. Its antigen is currently unknown. Libraries were prepared by immunoSEQ multiplex PCR; TCRdb keeps only in-frame clonotypes and omits some of them. This table has about 40,000 clones, about 90% appearing once. This CDR3 spans 15 amino acids. V was pared by 4 bases and J by 2 bases, with 15 bases between. Germline CDR1 is SGHRS and CDR2 is YFSETQ. These data are taken from a study of graft-versus-host responses after intestinal transplantation. Study summary: Uniformly, recipients were administered anti-thymocyte globulin induction with subsequent tacrolimus and steroids for about 3 years.

Notes on the study in general: GvH clones were identified in recipient marrow, with some first appearing in ileum or blood. GvH clone levels peaked in circulation, and this peak was associated with early post-transplant HvG declines. Across patients carrying graft-donor T cell macrochimerism, allografts held high graft-versus-host to host-versus-graft clonal ratios.

The sample was PBMCs, taken approximately 320 days after intestinal transplant. The clonotype comes from a human patient who received an intestinal transplant, so some T cells may come from the graft donor. V and J are TRBV5-1 and TRBJ2-5; D possibly uses TRBD1 or TRBD2 (5 bases each). CDR3 residues: CASSRILGTQETQYF. Written as DNA, the CDR3 is TGCGCCAGCAGCCGGATCTTGGGGACGCAAGAGACCCAGTACTTC.